This T cell receptor (beta chain) comes out of a study of cytomegalovirus exposure and HLA in healthy donors. Overall study results and limits: A later analysis linked a missense DCLRE1C variant to TCR beta V- and J-gene trimming.

As concerns this clone: The antigen remains undetermined.

Primers included in the PCR were 60 Vbeta and 13 Jbeta primers. The table came from immunoSEQ multiplex PCR; TCRdb's copy has only in-frame clones and leaves some out. The sample lists about 130,000 clones; approximately 80% were seen once. The sequenced sample was PBMCs. The sequence was collected from a middle-aged man in good health and CMV-seronegative.

The CDR3 DNA is TGTGCCAGCAGCAAAGAGAATAGCAATCAGCCCCAGCATTTT. It codes for CASSKENSNQPQHF. The J gene is TRBJ1-5, the V gene TRBV2; D remains ambiguous. V was pared by 6 bases and J by 0 bases, with 9 bases between. CDR1 and CDR2 (germline): SNHLY, FYNNEI. The CDR3 is 14 amino acids.